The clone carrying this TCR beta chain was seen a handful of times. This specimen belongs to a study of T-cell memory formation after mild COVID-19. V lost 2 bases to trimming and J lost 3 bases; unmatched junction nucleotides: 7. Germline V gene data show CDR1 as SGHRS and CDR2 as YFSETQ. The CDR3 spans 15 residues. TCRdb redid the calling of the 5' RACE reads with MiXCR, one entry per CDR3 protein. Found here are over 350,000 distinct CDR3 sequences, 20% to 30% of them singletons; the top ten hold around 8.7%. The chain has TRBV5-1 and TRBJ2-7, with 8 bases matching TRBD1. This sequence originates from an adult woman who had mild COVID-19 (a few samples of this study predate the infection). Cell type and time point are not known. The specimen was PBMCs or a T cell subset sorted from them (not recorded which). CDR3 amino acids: CASSLGTGTVYEQYF. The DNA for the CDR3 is TGCGCCAGCAGCTTAGGGACAGGTACGGTCTACGAGCAGTACTTC.